The 6 T cell receptor beta chains presented below share a single source sample, sequenced in a study of blood T cell repertoires in COVID-19. Data came from immunoSEQ multiplex PCR; TCRdb stores just in-frame clones and leaves some out. Of hundreds of thousands of clones in the sample, over 80% were seen once. The sample was PBMCs or T cells enriched from blood (not recorded which). The receptor set was obtained from a woman aged 18 to 35 who had recovered from COVID-19.

A single count supports this clone. V gene TRBV12-2 combines with J gene TRBJ1-2; the table's D call of TRBD1 was not tested on the DNA. TRBV12-2 is listed as a pseudogene. This CDR3 has 13 residues. The CDR3 sequence: CASRLPGPYGYTF. CDR3 nucleotide sequence: TGTGCAAGTCGCTTACCAGGTCCCTATGGCTACACCTTC.

The rearrangement joins TRBV11-2 to TRBJ1-3; 7 nucleotides agree with TRBD1. The CDR3 sequence is 16 residues long. The germline V gene encodes CDR1 SGHAT and CDR2 FQNNGV. V was pared by 5 bases and J by 0 bases, with 7 bases of the junction left unmatched. The CDR3 bases are TGTGCCAGCAGCCCGAGGACAGGCTACTCTGGAAACACCATATATTTT. Residues: CASSPRTGYSGNTIYF.

The rearrangement links TRBV30 to TRBJ1-1; TRBD1 matches 7 bases. CDR1 is GTSNPN, CDR2 SVGIG, per germline (reference sequence). The junction had 3 bases not matched to a gene; V was cut back by 0 bases and J by 2 bases. This CDR3 spans 14 amino acids. CDR3 loop: CAWSVRGQNTEAFF. The CDR3, as DNA: TGTGCCTGGAGTGTAAGGGGGCAAAACACTGAAGCTTTCTTT.

V and J are TRBV6-2 or TRBV6-3 and TRBJ1-1; 8 nucleotides agree with TRBD1. Germline V gene data show CDR1 as MNHEY and CDR2 as SVGEGT. V lost 5 bases and J lost 6; bases outside the gene matches: 2. The CDR3 extends over 12 amino acids. CDR3 amino acids: CASSTGGSEAFF. In nucleotides, the CDR3 is TGTGCCAGCAGTACAGGGGGTTCTGAAGCTTTCTTT.

This clone was seen a few times. V is TRBV7-2 and J is TRBJ1-2, with TRBD1 as a possible D gene (5 bases). Germline CDR1 SGHTA, CDR2 FQGNSA. V was pared by 1 base and J by 2 bases, with 5 bases between. This CDR3 is built from 13 residues. The CDR3 DNA follows: TGTGCCAGCAGCTTAGGGACAAACTATGGCTACACCTTC. Amino acids: CASSLGTNYGYTF.

This chain links TRBV25-1 with TRBJ1-1, with 10 positions matching TRBD1. V lost 4 bases and J lost 3; bases outside the gene matches: 8. Germline CDR1 MGHDK, CDR2 SYGVNS. This CDR3 is built from 16 residues. In DNA form, the CDR3 reads TGTGCCAGCAGTGCCCGGGACAGGGGATCCGACACTGAAGCTTTCTTT. It is translated as CASSARDRGSDTEAFF. Together with reference TRBV25-1 and TRBJ1-1, the CDR3 gives the full variable domain: EADIYQTPRYLVIGTGKKITLECSQTMGHDKMYWYQQDPGMELHLIHYSYGVNSTEKGDLSSESTVSRIRTEHFPLTLESARPSHTSQYLCASSARDRGSDTEAFFGQGTRLTVV.